The clone carrying this T cell receptor beta chain was counted ten times or more. Its antigen remains unidentified. Authors of the study amplified TCR beta CDR3 regions from RNA transcripts. First-round RT-PCR targeting the TCR CDR3 was performed with the HTBI primer set. TCRdb itself ran the multiplex PCR reads through MiXCR, one entry per CDR3 protein. The table records approximately 200,000 distinct CDR3 sequences, 18% of them present only once. The sample belongs to a study of T cells in Graves' hyperthyroidism and ophthalmopathy. CDR3 length: 15 amino acids. V lost 4 bases and J lost 5, with 18 bases in between. CDR1 SGHAT and CDR2 FQNNGV come from the germline V gene. Over 18 months, lack of ophthalmopathy progression marked Graves' hyperthyroidism as stable. Used for diagnoses were clinical symptoms, serum thyroxine and TRAb, thyroid ultrasound and orbital computed tomography. Regarding the study as a whole: Most thyroid-expanded clonotypes above 0.001 were also found in blood. For ophthalmopathy, model prediction preceded onset by a median about 6.2 months.

The source of this sequence is a man aged 35 to 55 with Graves' hyperthyroidism. Sequenced sample: blood. The chain employs TRBV11-2 and TRBJ2-7, with D unclear. The CDR3 DNA reads as TGTGCCAGCAGCTCCTACGGCGCTAGGGTTCACGAGCAGTACTTC. It yields the protein CASSSYGARVHEQYF.